Presented here are 18 T cell receptor beta chains from one specimen sequenced in a study of blood T cell repertoires in COVID-19 (dated by TCRdb to about 2020). The method was the immunoSEQ multiplex PCR assay. TCRdb obtained this table from immuneACCESS and retained in-frame rearrangements with V and J assigned. These tables miss some clones; where compared with another copy, unresolved V genes account for less than half of the shortfall, and the remainder is unexplained. The sample yields over 200,000 clones; over 80% were counted once. Approximately 30% of the sample comes from the top ten. Sequences were obtained from peripheral blood. The receptors stem from a man between 35 and 55 years old with acute or convalescent COVID-19.

The chain combines TRBV10-3 with TRBJ2-1, with TRBD2 matching over 11 bases. V lost 0 bases to trimming and J lost 7 bases; unmatched junction nucleotides: 11. Germline V CDR1 and CDR2: ENHRY, SYGVKD. The CDR3 has 18 amino acids. Written as DNA, the CDR3 is TGTGCCATCAGTGAGTCGCAGACCGGGACTAGCGGAAGAAATGAGCAGTTCTTC. It specifies CAISESQTGTSGRNEQFF.

J is TRBJ1-1 and V is TRBV6-6; no definite D call. This CDR3 comprises 14 residues. Trimming took off 7 bases at V and 4 bases at J, with 16 bases between the two ends. Germline CDR1 MNHNY, CDR2 SVGAGI (reference sequence). CDR3 DNA: TGTGCCAGCAAACTACTCCCGAGGCGCACTGAAGCTTTCTTT. It translates to CASKLLPRRTEAFF.

This chain joins TRBV6-5 and TRBJ2-7; possibly TRBD2 for D (5 bases). V lost 4 bases and J 6 bases, leaving 13 bases between the germline ends. The V gene's germline CDR1 is MNHEY and CDR2 SVGAGI. CDR3 size: 13 residues. CDR3 coding DNA: TGTGCCAGCAGTTTGTGGGAGAAGGGCGAGCAGTACTTC. Residues: CASSLWEKGEQYF.

The chain employs TRBV7-2 and TRBJ1-4, with 10 positions matching TRBD1. This CDR3 has 15 residues. J gave up 10 bases and V 1 base, and 6 bases lay outside the gene matches. The germline CDR1 and CDR2 sequences are SGHTA and FQGNSA. DNA for the CDR3: TGTGCCAGCAGCTTAGGAGGGACAGGGGTCTCAAAACTGTTTTTT. It translates to CASSLGGTGVSKLFF. Based on the CDR3 plus reference TRBV7-2 and TRBJ1-4, the full variable domain is GAGVSQSPSNKVTEKGKDVELRCDPISGHTALYWYRQSLGQGLEFLIYFQGNSAPDKSGLPSDRFSAERTGGSVSTLTIQRTQQEDSAVYLCASSLGGTGVSKLFFGSGTQLSVL.

The chain employs TRBV3-1 (or the pseudogene TRBV3-2) and TRBJ2-3; TRBD2 matches at 8 bases. This CDR3 is 15 amino acids long. CDR1 is LGHDT, CDR2 YNNKEL, per germline (reference sequence). J was trimmed by 4 bases and V by 3 bases; bases with no gene match: 6. CDR3 bases: TGTGCCAGCAGCCAGGGCGGGAGGTTGTCAGATACGCAGTATTTT. It is translated as CASSQGGRLSDTQYF.

This chain links TRBV4-2 with TRBJ1-3; D uncertain. V gave up 1 base and J gave up 2 bases, with 12 bases separating them. The germline V gene encodes CDR1 LGHNA and CDR2 YNFKEQ. The CDR3 is made up of 16 amino acids. CDR3 nucleotides: TGTGCCAGCAGCCAAGTCGTGTTCAGTACTGGAAACACCATATATTTT. Amino acids: CASSQVVFSTGNTIYF.

The V and J genes are TRBV6-6 and TRBJ1-2; 9 bases are a match to TRBD1. This CDR3 contains 14 residues. V trimming: 6 bases; J trimming: 6 bases; junction bases outside the gene matches: 8. In germline, CDR1 is MNHNY, CDR2 SVGAGI (reference sequence). The CDR3 coding sequence is TGTGCCAGCAGACCTGCTACAGGGGGCGATGGCTACACCTTC. This gives the protein CASRPATGGDGYTF.

J is TRBJ2-7 and V is TRBV7-2; no reliable D call. The CDR3 covers 15 residues. Per the germline V gene, CDR1 is SGHTA and CDR2 is FQGNSA. V was clipped by 1 base and J by 0 bases, with 10 bases between them. CDR3 coding DNA: TGTGCCAGCAGCTTAGATCTGGTGAGCTCCTACGAGCAGTACTTC. Translation: CASSLDLVSSYEQYF.

This clone was seen a few times. The gene calls are TRBV6-5 and TRBJ1-6, with 8 bases that match TRBD1. The CDR3 loop spans 15 amino acids. Trimming took 6 bases from V and 9 from J; bases not matched to a gene: 10. The germline gives CDR1 MNHEY, CDR2 SVGAGI. In DNA form, the CDR3 reads TGTGCCAGCAGCACCCAGGGGGCTACAGGTTCACCCCTCCACTTT. Translation gives CASSTQGATGSPLHF.

V gene TRBV15 combines with J gene TRBJ2-1, with 9 bases identical to TRBD2. The V gene's germline CDR1 is LNHNV and CDR2 YYDKDF (reference sequence). This CDR3 is 17 amino acids long. Germline trimming cut 0 bases from V and 4 bases from J; bases unmatched to any gene: 7. CDR3 region: CATSRDLGLAPYNEQFF. The CDR3 DNA follows: TGTGCCACCAGCAGAGACCTAGGACTAGCGCCATACAATGAGCAGTTCTTC.

The chain joins TRBV18 to TRBJ2-5; D gene ambiguous. CDR3 length: 16 residues. V gave up 3 bases and J gave up 3 bases, with 17 bases separating them. Germline V CDR1 and CDR2: KGHSH, LQKENI. The CDR3 loop reads CASSPQLAQSEETQYF. CDR3 DNA: TGTGCCAGCTCACCTCAGTTGGCACAGTCAGAAGAGACCCAGTACTTC.

This chain connects TRBV20-1 to TRBJ2-1; tentative D call: TRBD2 (5 bases). Germline V gene sequence: CDR1 DFQATT, CDR2 SNEGSKA (reference sequence). The CDR3 sequence is 14 residues long. V shed 3 bases and J shed 6 bases, with 15 bases lying between them. The CDR3 DNA reads as TGCAGTGCTAGTCGGAGCGGAAGTGGCAATGAGCAGTTCTTC. It translates to CSASRSGSGNEQFF.

The chain recombines TRBV5-1 with TRBJ2-3, with 7 bases matching TRBD2. This CDR3 has 19 residues. Unmatched junction bases numbered 21, after V lost 4 bases and J lost 4 bases. The germline V gene encodes CDR1 SGHRS and CDR2 YFSETQ. The CDR3 DNA reads as TGCGCCAGCAGCCGCTTCGGTTACGGCGCGGGAGCGGGTCCAGATACGCAGTATTTT. Translated, it gives CASSRFGYGAGAGPDTQYF. Full variable domain (rest looked up from reference TRBV5-1 and TRBJ2-3): KAGVTQTPRYLIKTRGQQVTLSCSPISGHRSVSWYQQTPGQGLQFLFEYFSETQRNKGNFPGRFSGRQFSNSRSEMNVSTLELGDSALYLCASSRFGYGAGAGPDTQYFGPGTRLTVL.

The chain has TRBV7-9 and TRBJ2-3; D is possibly TRBD2 (7 bases). V was clipped by 10 bases and J by 2 bases, with 19 bases between them. CDR1 is SEHNR, CDR2 FQNEAQ, per germline (reference sequence). This CDR3 is 15 amino acids long. CDR3 residues: CATDESGTLTDTQYF. The CDR3 DNA is TGTGCCACCGACGAAAGCGGGACACTCACAGATACGCAGTATTTT.

J is TRBJ2-7 and V is TRBV6-5, with 8 positions matching TRBD1. The CDR3 loop spans 15 amino acids. V gave up 5 bases and J gave up 3 bases; unmatched junction bases: 9. The V gene's germline CDR1 is MNHEY and CDR2 SVGAGI. As DNA, the CDR3 is TGTGCCAGCAGTACCTGGACAGGGAGCGGCTACGAGCAGTACTTC. Its translation is CASSTWTGSGYEQYF.

J is TRBJ2-5 and V is TRBV7-9; 7 bases are a match to TRBD2. V lost 2 bases and J lost 5; bases outside the gene matches: 5. The CDR3 runs to 14 residues. Germline V lookup: CDR1 SEHNR, CDR2 FQNEAQ (reference sequence). The CDR3 reads CASSLSGRRETQYF. The CDR3, as DNA: TGTGCCAGCAGCTTATCCGGGAGGAGGGAGACCCAGTACTTC. The variable domain in full, completed from reference TRBV7-9 and TRBJ2-5, reads DTGVSQNPRHKITKRGQNVTFRCDPISEHNRLYWYRQTLGQGPEFLTYFQNEAQLEKSRLLSDRFSAERPKGSFSTLEIQRTEQGDSAMYLCASSLSGRRETQYFGPGTRLLVL.

The CDR3 reads CASSLPRLAGVPETQYF. The CDR3 DNA reads as TGTGCCAGCAGCTTACCTCGACTAGCGGGAGTCCCAGAGACCCAGTACTTC. The V call is TRBV6-2 or TRBV6-3, the J call TRBJ2-5, with 12 bases matching TRBD2. V gave up 6 bases and J gave up 4 bases; unmatched junction bases: 12. CDR1 and CDR2 from the germline V gene are MNHEY and SVGEGT. The CDR3 consists of 17 residues.

This sequence joins TRBV11-2 and TRBJ2-1; 10 bases line up with TRBD2. From germline, CDR1 is SGHAT and CDR2 FQNNGV. The length of the CDR3 is 15 residues. Trimming cost V 3 bases and J 4 bases; bases outside gene matches: 3. The CDR3 loop reads CASSLGSGGYNEQFF. CDR3 DNA: TGTGCCAGCAGCTTGGGTAGCGGGGGGTACAATGAGCAGTTCTTC.